Sequencing of this T cell receptor (beta chain) was carried out in a study of spatial heterogeneity in lung cancer. Study details: There were consistently more beta-chain sequences detected than alpha-chain sequences.

With regard to this clonotype: The antigen remains unidentified.

Time point here: sample taken at primary tumor resection. Extraction of whole RNA from tumor, nontumor lung or frozen PBMC preceded unsorted sequencing. The donor group consisted of around 77 patients who had untreated, early-stage non-small cell lung cancer. General study points: The appearance of ubiquitous expanded tumor TCRs in blood was greater at resection than follow-up.

The ends lost 6 bases at V and 3 bases at J; junction bases unmatched: 11. There are 15 residues in the CDR3. Germline V gene sequence: CDR1 MNHEY, CDR2 SVGEGT. Unique molecular identifiers, one per molecule, were present on every TCR cDNA molecule. TCRdb used MiXCR to reprocess the 5' RACE reads, holding one entry per CDR3 protein. The profile covers about 42,000 distinct CDR3 sequences, with approximately 7% appearing a single time and around 43% taken by the ten largest. The input for sequencing was PBMCs, taken at surgery. The clonotype comes from a female donor with early-stage non-small cell lung cancer. This chain joins TRBV6-2 or TRBV6-3 and TRBJ2-7; the match to TRBD1 covers 7 bases. The CDR3 reads CASRPNHQGVYEQYF. CDR3 nucleotides: TGTGCCAGCAGACCCAACCATCAGGGGGTCTACGAGCAGTACTTC.